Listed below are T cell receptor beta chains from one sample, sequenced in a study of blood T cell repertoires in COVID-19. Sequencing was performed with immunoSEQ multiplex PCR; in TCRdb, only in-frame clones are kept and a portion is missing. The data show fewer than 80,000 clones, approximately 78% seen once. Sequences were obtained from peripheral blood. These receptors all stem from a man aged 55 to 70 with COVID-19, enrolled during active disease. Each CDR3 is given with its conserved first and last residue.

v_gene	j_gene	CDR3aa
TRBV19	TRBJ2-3	CASSTPPTSADTDTQYF
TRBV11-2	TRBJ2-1	CASSYRRGSSYNEQFF
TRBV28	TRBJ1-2	CASSFLGASEDGYTF
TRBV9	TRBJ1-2	CASSSGTYYGYTF
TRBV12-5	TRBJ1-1	CASGLTGWGAEAFF
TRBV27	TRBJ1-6	CASSFFSSPLHF
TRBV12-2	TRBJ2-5	CASPLTSGSETQYF
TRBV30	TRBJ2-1	CAWSSEFYNEQFF
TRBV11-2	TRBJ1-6	CASSLDHRGTPLHF
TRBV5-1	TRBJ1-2	CASSFTTGNYGYTF
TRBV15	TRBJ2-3	CATSSRGTSGVDWDTQYF
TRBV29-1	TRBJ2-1	CSVDFSGERGVRDEQFF
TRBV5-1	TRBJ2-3	CASSLAAGEDTQYF
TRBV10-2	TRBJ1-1	CASTRGLGAFF
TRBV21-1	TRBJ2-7	CASSDSRPKEQYF
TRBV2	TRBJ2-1	CASRAPSYNEQFF
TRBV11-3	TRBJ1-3	CASSLGVFGSAGNTIYF
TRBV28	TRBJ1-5	CASKWRDRGSNQPQHF
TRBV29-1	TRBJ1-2	CSVEDEQVSPNYGYTF
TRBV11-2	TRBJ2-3	CASSSLAGGGRDTQYF
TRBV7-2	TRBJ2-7	CASSRGTSGRRAGYEQYF
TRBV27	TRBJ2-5	CATKQGLQETQYF
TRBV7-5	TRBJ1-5	CVRSFFPRGNQPQHF
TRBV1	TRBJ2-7	CTSSQPTPLILYEQYF
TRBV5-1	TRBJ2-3	CASSSGPWLADTDTQYF
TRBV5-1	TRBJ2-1	CASSAGYNEQFF
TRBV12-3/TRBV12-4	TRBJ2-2	CASSPIYPGELFF
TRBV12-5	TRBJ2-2	CASGLAPGELFF
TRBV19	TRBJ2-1	CASSIEDRVREQFF
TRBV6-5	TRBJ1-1	CASKSSGSYTEAFF
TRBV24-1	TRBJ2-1	CAVGGDRSYNEQFF
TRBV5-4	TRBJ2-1	CASSLATGEGNEQFF
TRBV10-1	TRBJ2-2	CATRDSFTGELFF
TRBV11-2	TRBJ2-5	CASRRGGRETQYF
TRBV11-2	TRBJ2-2	CASSPITLGEVAGELFF
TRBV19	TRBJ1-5	CASSTQNNQPQHF
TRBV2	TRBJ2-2	CATKRLANTGELFF
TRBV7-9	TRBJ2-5	CASSLRWDSQETQYF
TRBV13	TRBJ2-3	CASSLDRESDGSTDTQYF
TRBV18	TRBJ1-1	CASSPVKNTEAFF
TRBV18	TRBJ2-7	CASSPALAALSYEQYF
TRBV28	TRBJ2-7	CASSFADSPMYEQYF
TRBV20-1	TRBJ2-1	CSARRGWGQFF
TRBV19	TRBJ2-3	CATAVGLASTDTQYF
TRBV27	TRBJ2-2	CASSSLMGDSHTGELFF
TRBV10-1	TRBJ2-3	CASTEGLATDTQYF
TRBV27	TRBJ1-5	CASAPWGRRSQPQHF
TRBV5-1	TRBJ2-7	CASSFLGQGQEQYF
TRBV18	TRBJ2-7	CASSPISGAGEQYF
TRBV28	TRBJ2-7	CASSQRTGALYEQYF
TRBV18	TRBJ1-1	CASSPGLNTEAFF
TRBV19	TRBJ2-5	CASSGLAGGQETQYF
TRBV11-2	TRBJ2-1	CASSLNRISYNEQFF
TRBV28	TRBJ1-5	CASSSPDRVIRPQHF
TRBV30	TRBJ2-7	CAWSVNNYEQYF